These 25 T cell receptor beta chains originate from one sample sequenced in a study of monozygotic twins with inflammatory bowel disease. TCRdb re-called the 5' RACE reads and shows each CDR3 protein once, DNA omitted. This sample's table has over 130,000 distinct CDR3 sequences. Sequenced input: blood. The source is a human donor with ulcerative colitis or Crohn's disease, or a healthy co-twin of an affected twin (not recorded which).

The gene calls are TRBV7-9 and TRBJ2-3. This CDR3 is built from 12 residues. From germline, CDR1 is SEHNR and CDR2 FQNEAQ (reference sequence). The CDR3 loop reads CASSPLLDTQYF.

This rearrangement joins TRBV6-5 to TRBJ2-7; TCRdb reports TRBD2, a call that lacks DNA to check it against. CDR3 length: 12 amino acids. Germline V gives CDR1 MNHEY, CDR2 SVGAGI. The CDR3 region is CASSDRAYEQYF.

The chain is built from TRBV20-1 and TRBJ1-6. The CDR3 consists of 12 residues. Germline V gene lookup returns CDR1 DFQATT and CDR2 SNEGSKA (reference sequence). The CDR3 reads CSARDSGSPLHF.

The chain is built from TRBV20-1 and TRBJ2-3; TCRdb reports TRBD1, a call that lacks DNA to check it against. Germline CDR1 reads DFQATT; CDR2 reads SNEGSKA (reference sequence). This CDR3 is built from 15 residues. The CDR3 loop is CSARDSRGHTNTQYF.

The chain recombines TRBV19 with TRBJ2-3; the TCRdb D gene call, TRBD2, has no DNA to confirm it. The CDR3 runs 16 residues. CDR1 is LNHDA and CDR2 is SQIVND in the germline V gene (reference sequence). Here the CDR3 reads CASSIWSGGISDTQYF.

This chain uses TRBV20-1 with TRBJ1-1; no DNA is available, so the TRBD1 call from TCRdb remains unchecked. Germline V gene sequence: CDR1 DFQATT, CDR2 SNEGSKA (reference sequence). The CDR3 is 12 residues long. The CDR3 loop is CSAILTGGTAFF.

J is TRBJ2-5 and V is TRBV20-1; checking the TCRdb D call of TRBD2 is not possible without DNA. The CDR3 is made up of 14 amino acids. Germline CDR1 DFQATT, CDR2 SNEGSKA (reference sequence). This CDR3 is CSARGGGLQETQYF.

The chain combines TRBV18 with TRBJ1-1; the TRBD1 assignment by TCRdb is unverifiable without DNA. The CDR3 runs 14 residues. The germline gives CDR1 KGHSH, CDR2 LQKENI. The CDR3 sequence: CASSRTGEITEAFF.

The genes are TRBV19 and TRBJ2-7. The germline V gene encodes CDR1 LNHDA and CDR2 SQIVND (reference sequence). The CDR3 runs 13 residues. CDR3 residues: CASSIVANYEQYF.

This chain joins TRBV6-1 and TRBJ2-5; absent DNA, TCRdb's TRBD1 call cannot be checked. Germline V gene sequence: CDR1 MNHNS, CDR2 SASEGT. CDR3 length: 15 amino acids. The CDR3 protein is CASSKATGGGETQYF.

The chain is built from TRBV25-1 and TRBJ1-5; lacking DNA, the TRBD1 call made by TCRdb goes unchecked. Germline lookup yields CDR1 MGHDK and CDR2 SYGVNS. CDR3 length: 17 residues. CDR3: CASSEYRGTGFQQPQHF.

The chain has TRBV20-1 and TRBJ1-1; TCRdb returns TRBD1, unconfirmable since there is no DNA. The germline V gene has CDR1 DFQATT and CDR2 SNEGSKA (reference sequence). This CDR3 is 14 amino acids long. This chain's CDR3 is CSAVLGVGGTEAFF.

The rearrangement joins TRBV11-2 to TRBJ2-5; the D gene TCRdb calls, TRBD1, cannot be checked with no DNA. Germline assignment: CDR1 SGHAT and CDR2 FQNNGV. This CDR3 is built from 15 residues. This CDR3 reads CASSIIRGSRETQYF.

The J gene is TRBJ2-7, the V gene TRBV28; without DNA, the TCRdb call of TRBD1 cannot be checked. This CDR3 is 14 amino acids long. Germline V CDR1 and CDR2: MDHEN, SYDVKM. CDR3 protein: CASSPRAPSYEQYF. The full variable domain, rest sourced from reference TRBV28 and TRBJ2-7, is DVKVTQSSRYLVKRTGEKVFLECVQDMDHENMFWYRQDPGLGLRLIYFSYDVKMKEKGDIPEGYSVSREKKERFSLILESASTNQTSMYLCASSPRAPSYEQYFGPGTRLTVT.

The chain has TRBV20-1 and TRBJ2-7; TCRdb indicates TRBD2, and absent DNA this call remains unverified. The CDR3 has 13 residues. Germline V gives CDR1 DFQATT, CDR2 SNEGSKA (reference sequence). CDR3: CSALTPLAYEQYF.

The gene calls are TRBV12-3 or TRBV12-4 and TRBJ1-2. This CDR3 contains 14 residues. CDR3 in amino acids: CASTLRGIDYGYTF.

V is TRBV15 and J is TRBJ1-6; the TCRdb D gene call, TRBD1, has no DNA to confirm it. This CDR3 is built from 16 residues. Germline V gives CDR1 LNHNV, CDR2 YYDKDF (reference sequence). Here the CDR3 reads CATSKTGVSYNSPLHF.

This rearrangement joins TRBV6-1 to TRBJ1-2. CDR1 and CDR2 from the germline V gene are MNHNS and SASEGT. The CDR3 runs to 13 residues. CDR3 amino acids: CASSAYVGYGYTF.

The chain uses TRBV29-1 and TRBJ1-1; with no DNA, the TCRdb D assignment of TRBD1 cannot be verified. This CDR3 has 13 amino acids. Germline V gene lookup returns CDR1 SQVTM and CDR2 ANQGSEA. The CDR3 loop reads CSVQQGASTEAFF.

The V gene is TRBV29-1, the J gene TRBJ1-4; TCRdb proposes TRBD1, but this gene call is untestable without DNA. CDR1 and CDR2 (germline): SQVTM, ANQGSEA. This CDR3 region has 13 residues. CDR3 residues: CSYAAQGREKLFF. Full variable domain (remainder filled in from reference TRBV29-1 and TRBJ1-4): SAVISQKPSRDICQRGTSLTIQCQVDSQVTMMFWYRQQPGQSLTLIATANQGSEATYESGFVIDKFPISRPNLTFSTLTVSNMSPEDSSIYLCSYAAQGREKLFFGSGTQLSVL.

The J gene is TRBJ2-1, the V gene TRBV20-1. CDR1 and CDR2 (germline): DFQATT, SNEGSKA (reference sequence). This CDR3 is built from 12 residues. The chain's CDR3 is CSAKPTGDIEFF.

This chain uses TRBV5-4 with TRBJ2-2. Germline V gene data show CDR1 as SGHNT and CDR2 as YYREEE (reference sequence). The CDR3 totals 12 residues. The CDR3: CASSRDTGELFF.

This sequence joins TRBV9 and TRBJ1-1; TCRdb selects TRBD1, and the lack of DNA leaves this call unchecked. The CDR3 runs to 15 residues. CDR1 SGDLS and CDR2 YYNGEE come from the germline V gene. The CDR3: CASSVDGRGDTEAFF.

V is TRBV28 and J is TRBJ2-1. CDR3 length: 14 amino acids. CDR1 is MDHEN, CDR2 SYDVKM, per germline. The CDR3 is CASSPIQIDNEQFF.

The chain combines TRBV3-1 with TRBJ2-7. The CDR3 totals 14 residues. Germline V gene sequence: CDR1 LGHDT, CDR2 YNNKEL (reference sequence). CDR3 in amino acids: CASSPTIVGYEQYF.